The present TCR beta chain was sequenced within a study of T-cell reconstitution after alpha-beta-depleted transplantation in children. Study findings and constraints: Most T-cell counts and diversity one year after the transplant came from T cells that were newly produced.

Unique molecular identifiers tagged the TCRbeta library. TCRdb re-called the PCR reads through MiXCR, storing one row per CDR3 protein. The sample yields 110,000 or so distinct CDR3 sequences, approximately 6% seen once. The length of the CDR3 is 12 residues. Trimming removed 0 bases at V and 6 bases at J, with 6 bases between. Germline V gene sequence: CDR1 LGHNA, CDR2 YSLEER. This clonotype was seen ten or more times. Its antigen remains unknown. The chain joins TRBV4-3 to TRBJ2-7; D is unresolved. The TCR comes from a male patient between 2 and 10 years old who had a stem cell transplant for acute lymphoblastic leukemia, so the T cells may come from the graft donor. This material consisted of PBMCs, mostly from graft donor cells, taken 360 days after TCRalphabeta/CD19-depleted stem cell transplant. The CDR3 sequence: CASSQDAGEQYF. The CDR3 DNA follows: TGCGCCAGCAGCCAAGATGCAGGCGAGCAGTACTTC.